This T cell receptor beta chain was documented in a study of identical twins. With 5 bases removed from V and 3 bases from J, the gap between germline ends came to 14 bases. Germline lookup yields CDR1 MNHEY and CDR2 SMNVEV (reference sequence). The length of the CDR3 is 14 residues. General observations from the study: Sequences that were beta out-of-frame showed weaker excess twin sharing.

A universal primer site came from template switching; cDNA carried unique molecular identifiers. TCRdb re-called the 5' RACE reads with MiXCR, one entry per CDR3 protein. The data show about 700,000 distinct CDR3 sequences, around 6% seen once. Notes on this clonotype: The antigen is undetermined.

The source is a man between 18 and 35 years old in good health. The chain has TRBV27 and TRBJ2-7; D perhaps matches TRBD1 (5 bases). Specimen: naive T cells sorted from blood. The CDR3 DNA reads as TGTGCCAGCAGTCACCAGGGTCTTCTCTACGAGCAGTACTTC. Translated, it gives CASSHQGLLYEQYF.